The 8 T cell receptor beta chains in this list originate from one sample, sequenced in a study of T cells in Graves' hyperthyroidism and ophthalmopathy. Researchers took RNA transcripts and amplified the TCR beta CDR3 regions from them. The HTBI primer set was used in a first-round RT-PCR of the TCR CDR3. TCRdb re-called the multiplex PCR reads through MiXCR, storing one row per CDR3 protein. The sample has 400,000 to 600,000 distinct CDR3 sequences, around 20% seen once. Sequenced sample: blood. Receptors originate from a man aged 18 to 29 with Graves' hyperthyroidism.

The rearrangement uses TRBV10-2 and TRBJ2-7, with D possibly matching TRBD1 (6 bases). CDR1 and CDR2 from the germline V gene are WSHSY and SAAADI. The CDR3 is made up of 14 amino acids. V shed 1 base and J shed 5 bases, with 12 bases lying between them. DNA of the CDR3: TGCGCCAGCAGTGAGTGGGACAATGTGAACGAGCAGTACTTC. Its protein is CASSEWDNVNEQYF.

This clonotype showed up many times. The V call is TRBV12-3 or TRBV12-4, the J call TRBJ1-1, with D possibly being TRBD1 (5 bases). V lost 8 bases to trimming and J lost 1 base, with 14 bases between them. The CDR3 is 14 amino acids. The DNA of the CDR3 is TGTGCCAGCCACCGGGGCGTCTGGAACACTGAAGCTTTCTTT. Amino acid sequence: CASHRGVWNTEAFF.

This clonotype was observed many times. As DNA, the CDR3 is TGTGCCAGCAGTCCGGGGACTAGCAAATTAGTCGGGGAGCTGTTTTTT. Translated, it gives CASSPGTSKLVGELFF. This chain uses TRBV12-3 or TRBV12-4 with TRBJ2-2, with 9 bases matching TRBD2. V lost 5 bases, J lost 7 bases, and 11 bases stayed unmatched. The CDR3 totals 16 residues.

This clonotype was seen at least ten times. The V and J genes are TRBV11-2 and TRBJ1-3; D perhaps matches TRBD1 (6 bases). The CDR3 is 14 residues long. Deletions cut 2 bases from V and 3 bases from J, with 8 bases between. Germline CDR1 SGHAT, CDR2 FQNNGV. The CDR3 DNA reads as TGTGCCAGCAGCTTATGGACAGATGGAAACACCATATATTTT. This encodes CASSLWTDGNTIYF.

This clonotype was recorded many times. The V and J genes are TRBV5-1 and TRBJ1-2; D unclear. V dropped 5 bases and J dropped 2 bases, with 10 bases sitting between them. This CDR3 has 13 residues. Germline values: CDR1 SGHRS, CDR2 YFSETQ. The CDR3, as DNA: TGCGCCAGCAGTTTCGACGTAAACTATGGCTACACCTTC. Encoded protein: CASSFDVNYGYTF.

V usage is TRBV28 and J usage is TRBJ1-5; D is uncertain. The V gene lost 1 base and the J gene lost 4 bases, with 14 bases spanning the gap. Germline CDR1 is MDHEN and CDR2 is SYDVKM. CDR3 length: 16 amino acids. CDR3 in DNA: TGTGCCAGCAGTTTATTGGGCGCGGACTTAAATCAGCCCCAGCATTTT. Amino acid sequence: CASSLLGADLNQPQHF.

This clonotype has ten or more counts. This chain joins TRBV7-6 and TRBJ2-7; 7 nucleotides agree with TRBD1. CDR3 length: 15 residues. Germline CDR1 SGHVS, CDR2 FNYEAQ. The V and J ends lost 1 base and 5 bases, in that order; junction bases with no gene match: 8. The CDR3 reads CASSLGDRGHNEQYF. DNA for the CDR3: TGTGCCAGCAGCTTAGGTGATAGGGGGCATAACGAGCAGTACTTC.

This clonotype was counted at least ten times. This sequence joins TRBV20-1 and TRBJ1-1; D gene unclear. The CDR3 is 12 residues long. CDR1 DFQATT and CDR2 SNEGSKA come from the germline V gene (reference sequence). The ends were cut back, 0 bases at V and 6 bases at J, with 8 bases in the middle. This CDR3 reads CSARDYTAEAFF. The CDR3 DNA reads as TGCAGTGCTAGAGATTATACAGCTGAAGCTTTCTTT.